The 17 T cell receptor beta chains below come from one sample, sequenced in a study of identical twins. In TCRdb, the 5' RACE reads were re-called with MiXCR into one record per CDR3 protein. The sample lists 500,000 to 600,000 distinct CDR3 sequences, roughly a fifth seen once, with about 0.99% in the top ten. The same specimen was also included in a second study, on T cells expressing NK-cell markers.

What was sequenced was CD4+ T cells sorted from blood. The receptor source for this set is a woman aged 18-29 years in good health.

This clonotype has a count of ten or more. The chain recombines TRBV6-4 with TRBJ2-3; D ambiguous. The germline gives CDR1 MRHNA, CDR2 SNTAGT. The ends were cut back, 2 bases at V and 1 base at J, with 4 bases in the middle. The CDR3 consists of 13 residues. DNA of the CDR3: TGTGCCAGCAGTGACCGCGGCACAGATACGCAGTATTTT. Its protein is CASSDRGTDTQYF.

The rearrangement joins TRBV3-1 to TRBJ2-7; 8 bases line up with TRBD1. The V gene's germline CDR1 is LGHDT and CDR2 YNNKEL (reference sequence). V lost 4 bases to trimming and J lost 5 bases; unmatched junction nucleotides: 10. The CDR3 length is 15 residues. CDR3 in amino acids: CASSPGQGYYDEQYF. The CDR3 coding sequence is TGTGCCAGCAGCCCCGGACAGGGATACTACGACGAGCAGTACTTC.

The chain joins TRBV20-1 to TRBJ2-1, with TRBD2 matching over 9 bases. The CDR3 is 14 amino acids. J was trimmed by 5 bases and V by 3 bases; bases with no gene match: 5. Per the germline V gene, CDR1 is DFQATT and CDR2 is SNEGSKA (reference sequence). CDR3 loop: CSARSGRIDNEQFF. CDR3 coding DNA: TGCAGTGCTAGGAGCGGGAGGATAGACAATGAGCAGTTCTTC.

The gene calls are TRBV10-3 and TRBJ1-1, with D possibly matching TRBD1 (5 bases). V lost 2 bases and J 5 bases, leaving 12 bases between the germline ends. Germline loops: CDR1 ENHRY, CDR2 SYGVKD. The CDR3 extends over 14 amino acids. The CDR3 DNA reads as TGTGCCATCAGTGAGCATGGGGCCTTAACTGAAGCTTTCTTT. It translates to CAISEHGALTEAFF.

This clonotype has a handful of counts. The chain carries TRBV12-3 or TRBV12-4 and TRBJ2-7, with TRBD2 matching 8 bases. CDR3 length: 16 amino acids. Germline trimming cut 4 bases from V and 6 bases from J; bases unmatched to any gene: 14. The chain's CDR3 is CASSSHPGLEIPEQYF. The CDR3, as DNA: TGTGCCAGCAGTTCACACCCGGGACTAGAGATACCCGAGCAGTACTTC.

This clonotype was detected only a few times. V gene TRBV3-1 combines with J gene TRBJ2-3; 8 nucleotides line up with TRBD2. The CDR3 is 17 residues long. The J segment lost 3 bases and the V segment lost 7 bases, leaving 15 bases of the junction unmatched. Germline V gene sequence: CDR1 LGHDT, CDR2 YNNKEL (reference sequence). The CDR3 loop is CASNPVPISGSTDTQYF. The CDR3 DNA reads as TGTGCCAGCAACCCGGTCCCTATCAGCGGGAGTACAGATACGCAGTATTTT.

The genes are TRBV7-2 and TRBJ2-7; no clear D gene. The CDR3 sequence is 12 residues long. V was cut by 4 bases and J by 6 bases, with 10 bases left in between. Looked up from germline, CDR1 is SGHTA and CDR2 is FQGNSA. CDR3: CASSYLGREQYF. The CDR3, as DNA: TGTGCCAGCAGCTACCTTGGTCGCGAGCAGTACTTC.

This clonotype was seen a handful of times. V gene TRBV4-2 combines with J gene TRBJ1-1; D is uncertain. The CDR3 has 16 amino acids. Germline-derived CDR1 and CDR2 are LGHNA and YNFKEQ. With 4 bases removed from V and 3 bases from J, the gap between germline ends came to 18 bases. The CDR3 DNA sequence: TGTGCCAGCAGCCCACGATCGGGGTCGAGGGACACTGAAGCTTTCTTT. Its protein is CASSPRSGSRDTEAFF.

The table lists this clonotype with a few counts. This chain joins TRBV5-1 and TRBJ2-7, with D uncertain. Germline CDR1 SGHRS, CDR2 YFSETQ. V lost 2 bases and J 5 bases, leaving 14 bases between the germline ends. CDR3 length equals 14 residues. The CDR3 here is CASSFSIGKDEQYF. The CDR3 coding sequence is TGCGCCAGCAGCTTTAGCATTGGTAAGGACGAGCAGTACTTC.

The chain carries TRBV6-1 and TRBJ2-1; D is ambiguous. Germline V gene lookup returns CDR1 MNHNS and CDR2 SASEGT. Trimming removed 6 bases from V and 8 bases from J, with 8 bases in between. CDR3 length: 11 amino acids. Here the CDR3 DNA reads TGTGCCAGCAGCCTTTACCATGAGCAGTTCTTC. Encoded protein: CASSLYHEQFF.

The chain joins TRBV6-6 to TRBJ2-7; D is tentatively TRBD1 or TRBD2 (5 bases each). This CDR3 spans 11 amino acids. Germline V gene lookup returns CDR1 MNHNY and CDR2 SVGAGI (reference sequence). Trimming shortened V by 5 bases and J by 6 bases, and 8 bases separated the two germline ends. This chain's CDR3 is CASSRDVEQYF. The CDR3 DNA follows: TGTGCCAGCAGTAGGGACGTCGAGCAGTACTTC.

The chain employs TRBV20-1 and TRBJ2-3; possibly TRBD2 for D (7 bases). Germline V gene sequence: CDR1 DFQATT, CDR2 SNEGSKA (reference sequence). The V end lost 3 bases, the J end lost 4 bases, and 17 bases lay between the germline ends. The CDR3 is made up of 15 amino acids. The CDR3 nucleotides read TGCAGTGCTAGTCATACGCGGGGGCTCTCAGATACGCAGTATTTT. Translated: CSASHTRGLSDTQYF.

V gene TRBV10-3 combines with J gene TRBJ1-5; D gene unclear. Trimming shortened V by 0 bases and J by 4 bases, and 1 base separated the two germline ends. There are 12 residues in the CDR3. The germline V gene has CDR1 ENHRY and CDR2 SYGVKD. Here the CDR3 reads CAISESNQPQHF. DNA of the CDR3: TGTGCCATCAGTGAGTCGAATCAGCCCCAGCATTTT.

This clonotype was detected ten times or more. The chain recombines TRBV7-9 with TRBJ1-1, with TRBD1 identical over 7 bases. CDR1 and CDR2 from the germline V gene are SEHNR and FQNEAQ (reference sequence). Losses at the gene ends were 3 bases for V and 1 base for J; bases not matched to a gene: 2. The CDR3 spans 14 residues. CDR3 protein: CASSFGQENTEAFF. The CDR3 DNA reads as TGTGCCAGCAGCTTCGGACAGGAGAACACTGAAGCTTTCTTT.

This chain joins TRBV7-9 and TRBJ1-2; D is ambiguous. The CDR3 contains 12 residues. CDR1 is SEHNR, CDR2 FQNEAQ, per germline (reference sequence). The V end was cut by 8 bases, the J end by 1 base, with 8 bases between. The CDR3 DNA is TGTGCCAGCGGTACCCATAACTATGGCTACACCTTC. It is translated as CASGTHNYGYTF.

The genes are TRBV7-2 and TRBJ2-5, with TRBD1 identical over 8 bases. The germline gives CDR1 SGHTA, CDR2 FQGNSA. This CDR3 spans 15 amino acids. The trim removed 1 base at V and 4 bases at J, leaving 5 bases unmatched. The CDR3 region has the DNA TGTGCCAGCAGCTTAGTCAGGGGGCTTCGAGAGACCCAGTACTTC. Translated: CASSLVRGLRETQYF.

In this sample, this clonotype turned up a few times. The gene calls are TRBV20-1 and TRBJ2-7; possibly TRBD1 or TRBD2 for D (5 bases each). Germline V lookup: CDR1 DFQATT, CDR2 SNEGSKA (reference sequence). V lost 6 bases and J lost 2, with 17 bases in between. The CDR3 is 14 residues long. The CDR3 here is CSASSLGATYEQYF. DNA of the CDR3: TGCAGTGCGAGCTCCCTCGGGGCGACCTACGAGCAGTACTTC.